Included here is one T cell receptor beta chain sequence, with context. Its antigen is unknown. In preparing the TRB cDNA libraries, 5' RACE with UMI labels was used. For each CDR3 protein, TCRdb gives one entry from its re-call of the 5' RACE reads, without DNA. The repertoire table contains some 130,000 distinct CDR3 sequences. This CDR3 contains 19 residues. Per germline, CDR1 MGHDK and CDR2 SYGVNS. The data are from a study of CXCR3-negative and CXCR3-positive naive CD8 T cells. Study-wide points: Much lower diversity was found in memory CD8+ cells, while both naive subsets had comparably high diversity. Naive subsets displayed similar surface CD5, and TCR strength was inferred from TRB CDR3 properties. TRBV-TRBJ usage was alike in naive CXCR3-negative and CXCR3-positive cells but differed in memory cells. The study found more hydrophobic TRB CDR3s in CXCR3-positive naive cells than in CXCR3-negative naive cells.

Naive CD8+ T cells carried a CD45RO-CCR7+CD27+CD95- phenotype. Specimen: naive CXCR3+ CD8+ T cells from blood. The subset denotes: CD45RO-CCR7+CD27+CD95- naive CD8+ T cells expressing CXCR3 (TNR3+). This rearrangement joins TRBV25-1 to TRBJ2-3; as DNA is missing, the TRBD2 call by TCRdb cannot be tested. The receptor comes from a human donor in good health. Some clones in this sample may be carry-over from other donors' samples. The CDR3 sequence is CASSEPPGTSGSVADTQYF.